A selection of T cell receptor beta chains follows, all from one sample in a study of patients and donors after allogeneic stem cell transplantation. TCRdb analysed the RT-PCR reads with MiXCR anew, one entry per CDR3 protein. The sample has 920,000 or so distinct CDR3 sequences, 18% seen once. The sample was blood, either unsorted or a sorted T cell fraction (not recorded which). The receptors stem from a human donor who was either an allogeneic HSCT recipient or a stem cell or donor lymphocyte infusion donor (not recorded which). It is not recorded whose cells these are; they may come from a transplant donor. The CDR3 runs from the conserved cysteine through the conserved F or W. D genes are given only for firm matches. Not every row has a clone size; where given, it reads once, few, many or a size class.

D gene | CDR3 length | clone size | J gene | V gene | CDR3 DNA | CDR3 protein
. | 14 | . | TRBJ2-7 | TRBV12-3/TRBV12-4 | TGTGCCAGCAAAGGCGCGGGAACCTTTTACGAGCAGTACTTC | CASKGAGTFYEQYF
. | 19 | . | TRBJ2-1 | TRBV19 | TGTGCCAGTAGTATATATAAGGGCTCGGGACGCTACTCCTACAATGAGCAGTTCTTC | CASSIYKGSGRYSYNEQFF
. | 14 | . | TRBJ1-5 | TRBV20-1 | TGCAGTGCTAGAGATAAATGGGGGGAGGGCCCCCAGCATTTT | CSARDKWGEGPQHF
. | 15 | few | TRBJ1-1 | TRBV20-1 | TGCAGTGCTAGACCAGCTGGGACCGGGGAAGGGGAAGCTTTCTTT | CSARPAGTGEGEAFF
TRBD1 | 14 | many | TRBJ2-7 | TRBV12-3/TRBV12-4 | TGTGCCAGCAGCGACAGGGTGGAGTATGTCGAGCAGTACTTC | CASSDRVEYVEQYF
. | 16 | few | TRBJ1-4 | TRBV4-3 | TGCGCCAGCAGCCAAGCGCTGGCGGGGGTTGGTGAAAAACTGTTTTTT | CASSQALAGVGEKLFF
. | 12 | many | TRBJ2-1 | TRBV12-3/TRBV12-4 | TGTGCCAGCAGTCCCGTTCGCCATGAGCAGTTCTTC | CASSPVRHEQFF
. | 17 | few | TRBJ2-3 | TRBV5-1 | TGCGCCAGCAGCTTATTCCAGGGCCACCTGTCCACAGATACGCAGTATTTT | CASSLFQGHLSTDTQYF
. | 13 | . | TRBJ2-7 | TRBV7-3 | TGTGCCAGCAGCTTAAATCACGGTGAGGAGCAGTACTTC | CASSLNHGEEQYF
. | 17 | few | TRBJ2-7 | TRBV4-2 | TGTGCCAGCAGCCAAGCGCTGACGGGCTCCGACTCCTACGAGCAGTACTTC | CASSQALTGSDSYEQYF
. | 14 | . | TRBJ2-7 | TRBV10-3 | TGTGCCTCTCAACCCACGGAAAGCTCCTACGAGCAGTACTTC | CASQPTESSYEQYF
TRBD2 | 14 | few | TRBJ2-3 | TRBV3-1 | TGTGCCAGCAGCCAGGGAGGGAACACAGATACGCAGTATTTT | CASSQGGNTDTQYF
TRBD2 | 16 | many | TRBJ2-2 | TRBV29-1 | TGCAGCGTTGAACGTGGGACTAGCGTTGGCACCGGGGAGCTGTTTTTT | CSVERGTSVGTGELFF
TRBD2 | 17 | many | TRBJ2-2 | TRBV12-3/TRBV12-4 | TGTGCCAGCAGTCGACTAGCGGGAGCCGAGAACACCGGGGAGCTGTTTTTT | CASSRLAGAENTGELFF
TRBD2 | 15 | . | TRBJ2-7 | TRBV5-1 | TGCGCCAGCAGCTTGGTAGCGGGGACCTCCTACGAGCAGTACTTC | CASSLVAGTSYEQYF
TRBD1 | 16 | . | TRBJ1-5 | TRBV7-8 | TGTGCCAGCAGCTTAGTGGGCAGGGGGCATGATCAGCCCCAGCATTTT | CASSLVGRGHDQPQHF
. | 10 | . | TRBJ2-1 | TRBV29-1 | TGCAGCGCTTTCATGTATGAGCAGTTCTTC | CSAFMYEQFF
. | 14 | few | TRBJ2-7 | TRBV2 | TGTGCCAGCTGGGGAAGGGCAGGGCGCCCCGAGCAGTACTTC | CASWGRAGRPEQYF
TRBD2 | 16 | few | TRBJ2-5 | TRBV10-3 | TGTGCCATCAGTGAGTCTGTAGCGGGGGGGCAAGAGACCCAGTACTTC | CAISESVAGGQETQYF
. | 13 | . | TRBJ2-5 | TRBV13 | TGTGCCAGCAGCTTAGGGACGTGGGAGACCCAGTACTTC | CASSLGTWETQYF
TRBD2 | 14 | . | TRBJ2-7 | TRBV7-2 | TGTGCCAGCAGCACTCCGGGGGGGCCTAACGAGCAGTACTTC | CASSTPGGPNEQYF
TRBD1 | 14 | . | TRBJ2-7 | TRBV20-1 | TGCAGTGCGCAACCCCGGGACAGGGGGTACGAGCAGTACTTC | CSAQPRDRGYEQYF
TRBD1 | 15 | few | TRBJ2-5 | TRBV5-4 | TGTGCCAGCAGCTCCCGGGACAGGTACCAAGAGACCCAGTACTTC | CASSSRDRYQETQYF
. | 15 | . | TRBJ1-2 | TRBV25-1 | TGTGCCAGCAGTGAATGGGGCAGGGAAGGCTATGGCTACACCTTC | CASSEWGREGYGYTF
TRBD1 | 16 | . | TRBJ2-2 | TRBV6-1 | TGTGCCAGCAGTCCACCCCAGGGGGCGAACACCGGGGAGCTGTTTTTT | CASSPPQGANTGELFF
. | 11 | . | TRBJ1-1 | TRBV12-3/TRBV12-4 | TGTGCCAGCAGTTCCAGGGAGGTAGCTTTCTTT | CASSSREVAFF